This TCR beta chain was observed in a study of identifying expanded T cells in peripheral blood. This CDR3 contains 15 residues. Trimming took 4 bases from V and 6 from J, leaving 17 bases between them. CDR1 is SGHDT and CDR2 is YYEEEE in the germline V gene. The table came from immunoSEQ multiplex PCR; TCRdb's copy has only in-frame clones and leaves some out. Of roughly 96,000 clones in the sample, approximately 85% are singletons; the top ten hold approximately 5.3%. The chain uses TRBV5-6 and TRBJ1-5; TRBD1 might be the D (5 bases). Sequencing used blood. The receptor was derived from a person aged 18 to 75 in good health. In nucleotides, the CDR3 is TGTGCCAGCAGCCGGATCGACAGCCCTTCTCAGCCCCAGCATTTT. Amino acids: CASSRIDSPSQPQHF.